These T cell receptor beta chains were read from a single sample in a study of blood T cell repertoires in COVID-19. The data were produced by immunoSEQ multiplex PCR, yet TCRdb's version contains in-frame clones alone and is incomplete. Of roughly 120,000 clones listed, over 75% are singletons. The sample was peripheral blood. The receptor set was obtained from a man aged 45-60 years with acute or convalescent COVID-19. Each CDR3 is given with its conserved first and last residue. The D gene is left open where the match is weak. The size field is filled for only some rows; it gives once, few, many or a size class.

clone_size d_call j_call v_call cdr3_aa cdr3_nt
- TRBD1 TRBJ1-2 TRBV10-3 CATEQGDWNGYTF TGTGCCACAGAACAGGGGGATTGGAATGGCTACACCTTC
- - TRBJ2-5 TRBV7-2 CASSLVSGQETQYF TGTGCCAGCAGCTTAGTGTCAGGACAAGAGACCCAGTACTTC
- TRBD1 TRBJ2-7 TRBV5-6 CASGATGSSYEQYF TGTGCCAGCGGAGCGACAGGGAGCTCCTACGAGCAGTACTTC
- - TRBJ1-1 TRBV6-1 CASSEAAQNTEAFF TGTGCCAGCAGTGAAGCAGCGCAGAACACTGAAGCTTTCTTT
- TRBD1 TRBJ1-1 TRBV11-2 CASSRSPLLKGARAEAFF TGTGCCAGCAGCCGTTCGCCCCTCCTTAAGGGGGCGAGGGCTGAAGCTTTCTTT
- TRBD1 TRBJ1-5 TRBV5-3 CARSLSRGRYQPQHF TGTGCCAGAAGCCTCTCCAGGGGGCGATATCAGCCCCAGCATTTT
- TRBD2 TRBJ2-5 TRBV28 CASSIRLAAQETQYF TGTGCCAGCAGTATACGACTAGCGGCTCAAGAGACCCAGTACTTC
- TRBD1 TRBJ2-2 TRBV6-2/TRBV6-3 CASSTGVPRTGELFF TGTGCCAGCAGTACAGGGGTACCCCGGACCGGGGAGCTGTTTTTT
- - TRBJ1-1 TRBV7-2 CASSLAKGLFGFMNTEAFF TGTGCCAGCAGCTTAGCGAAGGGGCTCTTTGGGTTCATGAACACTGAAGCTTTCTTT
- - TRBJ2-3 TRBV4-1 CASSTDRLRTDTQYF TGCGCCAGCAGCACAGACAGGTTACGCACAGATACGCAGTATTTT
- - TRBJ2-7 TRBV30 CAWSGQHYEQYF TGTGCCTGGAGTGGACAACACTACGAGCAGTACTTC
- TRBD1 TRBJ1-2 TRBV19 CASSPGQGGTNYGYTF TGTGCCAGTAGTCCGGGACAGGGTGGAACTAACTATGGCTACACCTTC
many TRBD1 TRBJ2-2 TRBV24-1 CATSDWDRGNTGELFF TGTGCCACCAGTGATTGGGACAGGGGGAACACCGGGGAGCTGTTTTTT
- TRBD1 TRBJ2-2 TRBV5-1 CASSLLWQGANTGELFF TGCGCCAGCAGCTTGCTTTGGCAGGGGGCGAACACCGGGGAGCTGTTTTTT
- TRBD1 TRBJ1-6 TRBV14 CASSQKTGAFNSPLHF TGTGCCAGCAGCCAAAAAACAGGGGCGTTCAATTCACCCCTCCACTTT
- TRBD1 TRBJ2-1 TRBV5-8 CASRDTGAYNEQFF TGTGCCAGCAGAGATACAGGGGCCTACAATGAGCAGTTCTTC
- - TRBJ2-1 TRBV4-1 CASSQGSSSYNEQFF TGCGCCAGCAGCCAAGGCTCTAGCTCCTACAATGAGCAGTTCTTC
few - TRBJ1-4 TRBV28 CAIGAGINEKLFF TGTGCCATCGGAGCGGGGATTAATGAAAAACTGTTTTTT
- - TRBJ1-4 TRBV10-1 CASSESASNEKLFF TGCGCCAGCAGTGAGTCAGCTTCTAATGAAAAACTGTTTTTT
few - TRBJ2-7 TRBV21-1 CASSSLGEEQYF TGTGCCAGCAGCTCATTAGGAGAGGAGCAGTACTTC
- TRBD2 TRBJ2-1 TRBV7-9 CARGGLNEQFF TGTGCTCGGGGGGGGCTTAATGAGCAGTTCTTC
- TRBD1 TRBJ2-7 TRBV19 CASSTGTGWYEQYF TGTGCCAGTAGTACGGGGACAGGGTGGTACGAGCAGTACTTC
- - TRBJ1-6 TRBV7-9 CAIQQGNSPLHF TGTGCCATTCAACAGGGAAATTCACCCCTCCACTTT
- - TRBJ2-1 TRBV5-1 CASSLGQNGYNEQFF TGCGCCAGCAGCTTGGGACAGAACGGCTACAATGAGCAGTTCTTC
- TRBD1 TRBJ2-1 TRBV5-1 CASSLGTGTYNEQFF TGCGCCAGCAGCTTGGGGACAGGCACCTACAATGAGCAGTTCTTC
- TRBD1 TRBJ1-2 TRBV6-5 CASSYQGGANYGYTF TGTGCCAGCAGTTACCAGGGGGGAGCTAACTATGGCTACACCTTC